This T cell receptor (beta chain) derives from a study of blood T cell repertoires in COVID-19. Study background: Acute and convalescent COVID-19 specimens originated in the United States, Italy and Spain.

Looked up from germline, CDR1 is SEHNR and CDR2 is FQNEAQ (reference sequence). Trimming removed 4 bases at V and 2 bases at J, with 11 bases between. This CDR3 is built from 14 residues. This table comes from immunoSEQ multiplex PCR, and its TCRdb copy is limited to in-frame clones, with some not included. The sample yields 200,000 to 250,000 clones, approximately 80% seen once. The receptor comes from a woman between 50 and 59 years old with acute or convalescent COVID-19. Specimen: peripheral blood. The rearrangement links TRBV7-9 to TRBJ2-5; tentative D call: TRBD1 (5 bases). CDR3 sequence reads: CASSSRAIQETQYF. The DNA for the CDR3 is TGTGCCAGCAGCTCCAGGGCCATACAAGAGACCCAGTACTTC.